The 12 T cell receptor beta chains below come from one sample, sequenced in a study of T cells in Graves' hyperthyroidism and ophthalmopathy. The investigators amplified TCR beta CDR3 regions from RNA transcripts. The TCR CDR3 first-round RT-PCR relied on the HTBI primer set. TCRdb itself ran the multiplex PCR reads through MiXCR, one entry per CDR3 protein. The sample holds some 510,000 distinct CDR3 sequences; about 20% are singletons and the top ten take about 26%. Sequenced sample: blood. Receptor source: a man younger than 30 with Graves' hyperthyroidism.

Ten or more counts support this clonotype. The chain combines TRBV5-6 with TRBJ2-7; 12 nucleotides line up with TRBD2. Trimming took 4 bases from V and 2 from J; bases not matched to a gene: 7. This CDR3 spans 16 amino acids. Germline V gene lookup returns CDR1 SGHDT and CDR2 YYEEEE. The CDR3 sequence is CASSPGLAGTTYEQYF. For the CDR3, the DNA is TGTGCCAGCAGCCCAGGACTAGCGGGGACAACCTACGAGCAGTACTTC.

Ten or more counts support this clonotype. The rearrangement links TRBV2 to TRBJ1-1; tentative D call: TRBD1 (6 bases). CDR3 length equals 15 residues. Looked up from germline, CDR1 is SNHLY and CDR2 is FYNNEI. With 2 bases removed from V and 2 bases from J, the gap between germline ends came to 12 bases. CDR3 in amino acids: CASSELTGLNTEAFF. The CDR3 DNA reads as TGTGCCAGCAGTGAATTGACAGGACTTAACACTGAAGCTTTCTTT. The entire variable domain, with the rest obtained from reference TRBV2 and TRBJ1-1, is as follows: EPEVTQTPSHQVTQMGQEVILRCVPISNHLYFYWYRQILGQKVEFLVSFYNNEISEKSEIFDDQFSVERPDGSNFTLKIRSTKLEDSAMYFCASSELTGLNTEAFFGQGTRLTVV.

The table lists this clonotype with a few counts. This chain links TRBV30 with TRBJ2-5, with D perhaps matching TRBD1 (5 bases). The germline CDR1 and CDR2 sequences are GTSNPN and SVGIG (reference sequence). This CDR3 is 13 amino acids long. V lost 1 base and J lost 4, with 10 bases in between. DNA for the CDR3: TGTGCCTGGAGTGGGCAGGGATTAGAGACCCAGTACTTC. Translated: CAWSGQGLETQYF.

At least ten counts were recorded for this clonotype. The CDR3 protein is CSVRAGETQYF. CDR3 nucleotides: TGCAGCGTCCGGGCCGGAGAGACCCAGTACTTC. The chain links TRBV29-1 to TRBJ2-5; D remains unclear. CDR3 length: 11 residues. The germline V gene has CDR1 SQVTM and CDR2 ANQGSEA. The V end lost 6 bases, the J end lost 4 bases, and 9 bases lay between the germline ends.

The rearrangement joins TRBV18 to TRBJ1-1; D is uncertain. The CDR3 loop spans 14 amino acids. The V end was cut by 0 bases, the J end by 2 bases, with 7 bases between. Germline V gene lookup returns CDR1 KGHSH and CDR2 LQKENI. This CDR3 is CASSPPAGNTEAFF. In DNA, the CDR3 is TGTGCCAGCTCACCACCGGCCGGCAACACTGAAGCTTTCTTT.

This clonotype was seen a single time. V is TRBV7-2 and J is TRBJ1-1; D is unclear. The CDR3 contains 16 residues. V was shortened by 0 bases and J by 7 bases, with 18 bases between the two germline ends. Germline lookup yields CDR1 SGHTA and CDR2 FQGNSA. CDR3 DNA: TGTGCCAGCAGCTTAGCCCACGGACGGGGATTTGGTGAAGCTTTCTTT. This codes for CASSLAHGRGFGEAFF.

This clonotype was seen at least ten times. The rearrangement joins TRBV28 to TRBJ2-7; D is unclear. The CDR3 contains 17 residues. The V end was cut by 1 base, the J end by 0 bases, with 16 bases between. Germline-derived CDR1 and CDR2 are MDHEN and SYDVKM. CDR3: CASSLSGRELPSYEQYF. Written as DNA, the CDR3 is TGTGCCAGCAGTTTATCGGGCAGAGAGTTACCCTCCTACGAGCAGTACTTC.

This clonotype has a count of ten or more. CDR3 residues: CASRLTRGKLGETQYF. CDR3 sequence (DNA): TGCGCCAGCAGATTGACGCGGGGGAAACTAGGAGAGACCCAGTACTTC. V gene TRBV5-1 combines with J gene TRBJ2-5, with 7 bases identical to TRBD2. With 5 bases clipped from V and 4 bases from J, the junction kept 14 bases outside the gene matches. There are 16 residues in the CDR3. Germline V gene sequence: CDR1 SGHRS, CDR2 YFSETQ.

The CDR3 DNA reads TGTGCCAGCAGTTTGACAGGGGGAGGCGCGGACTATGGCTACACCTTC. Protein: CASSLTGGGADYGYTF. The rearrangement links TRBV6-2 or TRBV6-3 to TRBJ1-2; 9 positions match TRBD1. The CDR3 is 16 residues long. Germline loops: CDR1 MNHEY, CDR2 SVGEGT. V gave up 4 bases and J gave up 3 bases; unmatched junction bases: 9.

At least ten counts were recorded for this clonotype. The DNA for the CDR3 is TGCAGTGCTACTCGGCGTGGGTACGAAGAGACCCAGTACTTC. Its protein product is CSATRRGYEETQYF. The genes are TRBV20-1 and TRBJ2-5; D remains ambiguous. V shed 4 bases and J shed 3 bases, with 15 bases lying between them. The CDR3 runs to 14 residues. Germline CDR1 and CDR2: DFQATT and SNEGSKA (reference sequence).

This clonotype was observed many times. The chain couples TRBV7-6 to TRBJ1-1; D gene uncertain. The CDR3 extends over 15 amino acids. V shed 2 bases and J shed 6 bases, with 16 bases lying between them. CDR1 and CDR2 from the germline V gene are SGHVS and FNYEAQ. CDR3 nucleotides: TGTGCCAGCAGCTTAAGATCCTTCGGAGGCTCTGAAGCTTTCTTT. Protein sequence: CASSLRSFGGSEAFF.

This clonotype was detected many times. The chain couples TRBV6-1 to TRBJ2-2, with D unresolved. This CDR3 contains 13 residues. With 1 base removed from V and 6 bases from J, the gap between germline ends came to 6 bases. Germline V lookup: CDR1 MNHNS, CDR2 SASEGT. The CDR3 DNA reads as TGTGCCAGCAGTGAAGGGTACGCCGGGGAGCTGTTTTTT. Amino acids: CASSEGYAGELFF.